The T cell receptor (beta chain) described here comes from a study of T-cell reconstitution after alpha-beta-depleted transplantation in children. This sample's TCRbeta library carried unique molecular identifier barcodes. TCRdb redid the calling of the PCR reads with MiXCR, one entry per CDR3 protein. The sample includes 250,000 to 300,000 distinct CDR3 sequences, approximately 9.6% seen only once; the top ten take over 9.5%. A few counts support this clonotype. The CDR3 has 14 residues. The germline V and J ends were trimmed by 4 bases and 7 bases, with 17 bases remaining between them. Per the germline V gene, CDR1 is DFQATT and CDR2 is SNEGSKA (reference sequence).

This material consisted of PBMCs from the stem cell graft donor, taken from the stem cell graft. The rearrangement links TRBV20-1 to TRBJ2-1; D is perhaps TRBD2 (6 bases). The clonotype originates from a human donor who donated a stem cell graft to a child with SCID. Here the CDR3 reads CSANPAGPGNEQFF. As DNA, the CDR3 is TGCAGTGCTAACCCCGCGGGGCCAGGTAATGAGCAGTTCTTC.